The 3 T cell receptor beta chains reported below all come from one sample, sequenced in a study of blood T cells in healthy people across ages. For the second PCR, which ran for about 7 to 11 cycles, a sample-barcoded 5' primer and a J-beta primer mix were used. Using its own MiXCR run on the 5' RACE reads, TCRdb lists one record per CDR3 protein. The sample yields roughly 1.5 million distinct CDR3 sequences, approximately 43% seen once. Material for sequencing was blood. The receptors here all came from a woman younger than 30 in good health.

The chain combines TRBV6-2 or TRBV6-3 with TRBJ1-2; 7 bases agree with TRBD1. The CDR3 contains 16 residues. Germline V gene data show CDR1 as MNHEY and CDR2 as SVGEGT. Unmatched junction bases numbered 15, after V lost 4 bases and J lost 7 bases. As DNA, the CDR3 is TGTGCCAGCAGTTGGACAGGCCCGAGGGTCACCAGTGGCTACACCTTC. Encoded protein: CASSWTGPRVTSGYTF.

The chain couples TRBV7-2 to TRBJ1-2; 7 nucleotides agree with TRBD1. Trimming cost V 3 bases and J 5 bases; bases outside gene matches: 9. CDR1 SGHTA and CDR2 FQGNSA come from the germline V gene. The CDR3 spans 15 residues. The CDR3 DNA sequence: TGTGCCAGCAGCTTTTTGACAGGGATGGAGTATGGCTACACCTTC. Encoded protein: CASSFLTGMEYGYTF.

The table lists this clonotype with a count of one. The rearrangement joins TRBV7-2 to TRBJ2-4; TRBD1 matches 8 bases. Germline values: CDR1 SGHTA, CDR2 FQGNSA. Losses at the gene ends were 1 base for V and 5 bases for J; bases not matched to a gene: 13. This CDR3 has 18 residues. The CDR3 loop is CASSLGLRGPLLQNIQYF. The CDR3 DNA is TGTGCCAGCAGCTTAGGACTCAGGGGGCCTCTTCTCCAAAACATTCAGTACTTC.